This T cell receptor (beta chain) was found in a study of STAT5B mutations in CD4+ large granular lymphocyte leukemia. The wider study: Among healthy donors, a particular HLA allele went with more CDR3 'QG' motifs. Broader study findings: Higher CD4+ than CD8+ T-LGLL clonality might reflect small sample size. Without putative leukemic clones, patient CD4-sorted repertoires remained more clonal than healthy CD4+ repertoires.

The V gene lost 1 base and the J gene lost 1 base, with 8 bases spanning the gap. CDR3 length equals 15 residues. Per the germline V gene, CDR1 is SGHAT and CDR2 is FQNNGV. This clone showed up just a few times. Its antigen is currently unknown. Clones were read by immunoSEQ multiplex PCR, and TCRdb kept only the in-frame ones, dropping some. The data show about 31,000 clones, just under 75% seen once. This clonotype was obtained from a human donor in good health. J is TRBJ1-5 and V is TRBV11-2; D is undetermined. Sequencing was performed on CD4+ T cells from blood buffy coats. Here the CDR3 DNA reads TGTGCCAGCAGCTTAGCTCTGGGAAGCAATCAGCCCCAGCATTTT. Translating gives CASSLALGSNQPQHF. The full variable domain, completed using reference TRBV11-2 and TRBJ1-5, is EAGVAQSPRYKIIEKRQSVAFWCNPISGHATLYWYQQILGQGPKLLIQFQNNGVVDDSQLPKDRFSAERLKGVDSTLKIQPAKLEDSAVYLCASSLALGSNQPQHFGDGTRLSIL.